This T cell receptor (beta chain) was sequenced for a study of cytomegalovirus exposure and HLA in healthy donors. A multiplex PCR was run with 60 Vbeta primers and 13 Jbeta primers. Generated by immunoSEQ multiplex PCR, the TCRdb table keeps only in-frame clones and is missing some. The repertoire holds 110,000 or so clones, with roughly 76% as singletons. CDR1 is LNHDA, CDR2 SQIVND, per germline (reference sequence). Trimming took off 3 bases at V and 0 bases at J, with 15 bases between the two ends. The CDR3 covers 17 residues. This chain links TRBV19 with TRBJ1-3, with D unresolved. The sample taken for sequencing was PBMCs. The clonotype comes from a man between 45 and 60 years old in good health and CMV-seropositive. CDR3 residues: CASSIFEGAGSGNTIYF. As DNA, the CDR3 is TGTGCCAGTAGTATTTTCGAAGGAGCGGGCTCTGGAAACACCATATATTTT.